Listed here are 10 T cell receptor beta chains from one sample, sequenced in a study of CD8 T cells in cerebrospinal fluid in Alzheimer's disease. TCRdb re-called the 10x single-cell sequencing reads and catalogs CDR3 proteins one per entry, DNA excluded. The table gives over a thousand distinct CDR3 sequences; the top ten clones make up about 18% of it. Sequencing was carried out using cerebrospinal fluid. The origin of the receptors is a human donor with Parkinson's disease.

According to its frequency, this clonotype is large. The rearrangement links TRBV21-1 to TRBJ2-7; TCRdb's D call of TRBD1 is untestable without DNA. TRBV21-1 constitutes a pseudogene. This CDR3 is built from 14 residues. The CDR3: CASIAGTECDEQYF.

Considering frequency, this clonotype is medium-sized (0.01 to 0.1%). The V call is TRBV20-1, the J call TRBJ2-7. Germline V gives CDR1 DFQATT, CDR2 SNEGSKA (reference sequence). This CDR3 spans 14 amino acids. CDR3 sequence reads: CSARDVWENQEQYF.

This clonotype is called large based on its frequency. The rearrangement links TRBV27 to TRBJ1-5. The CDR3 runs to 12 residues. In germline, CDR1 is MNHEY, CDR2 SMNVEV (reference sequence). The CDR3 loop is CASSGNGQPQHF.

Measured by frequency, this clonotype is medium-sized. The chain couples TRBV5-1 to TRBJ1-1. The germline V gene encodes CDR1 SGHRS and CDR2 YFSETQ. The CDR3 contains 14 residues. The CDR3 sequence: CASSLAGGYTEAFF. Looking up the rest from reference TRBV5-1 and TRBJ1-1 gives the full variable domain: KAGVTQTPRYLIKTRGQQVTLSCSPISGHRSVSWYQQTPGQGLQFLFEYFSETQRNKGNFPGRFSGRQFSNSRSEMNVSTLELGDSALYLCASSLAGGYTEAFFGQGTRLTVV.

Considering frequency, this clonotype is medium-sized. This CDR3 reads CASSSDRTGWPGELFF. J is TRBJ2-2 and V is TRBV5-4; without DNA, the TCRdb call of TRBD1 cannot be checked. Germline V gene lookup returns CDR1 SGHNT and CDR2 YYREEE (reference sequence). CDR3 size: 16 residues.

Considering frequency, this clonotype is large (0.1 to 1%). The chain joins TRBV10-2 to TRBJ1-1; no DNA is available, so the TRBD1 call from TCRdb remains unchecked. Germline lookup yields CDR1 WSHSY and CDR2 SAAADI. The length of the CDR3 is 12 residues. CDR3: CASSEQVTEAFF.

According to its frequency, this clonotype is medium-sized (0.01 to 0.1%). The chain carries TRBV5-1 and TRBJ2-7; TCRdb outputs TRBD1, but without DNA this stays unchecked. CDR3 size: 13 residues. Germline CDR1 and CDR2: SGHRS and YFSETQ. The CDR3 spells CASSLGHGNEQYF.

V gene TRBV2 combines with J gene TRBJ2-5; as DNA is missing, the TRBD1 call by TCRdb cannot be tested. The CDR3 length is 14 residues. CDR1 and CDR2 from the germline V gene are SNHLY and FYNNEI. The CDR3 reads CASSYQQGGETQYF.

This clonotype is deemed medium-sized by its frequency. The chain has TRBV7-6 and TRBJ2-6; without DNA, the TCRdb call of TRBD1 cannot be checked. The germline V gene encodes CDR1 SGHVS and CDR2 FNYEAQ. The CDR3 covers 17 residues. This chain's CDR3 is CASSPGDVNSGANVLTF.

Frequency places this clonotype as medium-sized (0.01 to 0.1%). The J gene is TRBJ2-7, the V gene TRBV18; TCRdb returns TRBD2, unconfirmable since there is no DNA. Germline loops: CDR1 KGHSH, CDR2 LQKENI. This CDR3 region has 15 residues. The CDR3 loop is CASSRNPEGRNEQYF.